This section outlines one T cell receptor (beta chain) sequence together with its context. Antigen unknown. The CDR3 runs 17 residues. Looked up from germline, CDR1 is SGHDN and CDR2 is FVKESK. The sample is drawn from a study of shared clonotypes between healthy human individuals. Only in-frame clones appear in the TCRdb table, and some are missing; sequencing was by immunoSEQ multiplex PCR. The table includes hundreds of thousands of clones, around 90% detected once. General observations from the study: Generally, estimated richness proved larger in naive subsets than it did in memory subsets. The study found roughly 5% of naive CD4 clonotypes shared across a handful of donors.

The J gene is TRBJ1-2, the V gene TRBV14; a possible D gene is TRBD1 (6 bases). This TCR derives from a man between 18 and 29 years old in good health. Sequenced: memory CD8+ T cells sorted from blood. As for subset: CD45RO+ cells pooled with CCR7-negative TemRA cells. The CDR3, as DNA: TGTGCAGCAGGGCGGGGGGCCCGTCTTAACCCTAACTATGGCTACACCTTC. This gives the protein CAAGRGARLNPNYGYTF.